The TCR beta chain under discussion was sequenced for a study of blood T cell repertoires in COVID-19. Study summary: Acute and convalescent COVID-19 samples came from the United States, Italy and Spain.

The CDR3 runs to 14 residues. The ends were cut back, 0 bases at V and 4 bases at J, with 10 bases in the middle. The germline V gene has CDR1 SGHDT and CDR2 YYEEEE. Original handling: Estimation of nucleated cell counts relied on the amplification of reference gene primers. This table comes from immunoSEQ multiplex PCR, and its TCRdb copy is limited to in-frame clones, with some not included. The V and J calls and clone size are taken from that table; D and trimming were inferred from the DNA. The table includes under 80,000 clones, roughly 75% detected once. The source material was peripheral blood. The receptor was isolated from a human donor in a cohort sampled during active COVID-19. The rearrangement uses TRBV5-6 and TRBJ2-5; D is uncertain. CDR3 amino acids: CASSLAEVGETQYF. CDR3 in DNA: TGTGCCAGCAGCTTGGCTGAGGTGGGAGAGACCCAGTACTTC.